The rows below give T cell receptor beta chains drawn from one sample of a study of shared clonotypes between healthy human individuals. The assay was immunoSEQ multiplex PCR, and TCRdb's table has in-frame clones only and misses some. The sample contains about 510,000 clones, 90% to 96% of which appear only once. The sequenced material came from naive CD4+ T cells sorted from blood. The receptors were gathered from a woman in her 30s in good health. The CDR3 runs from the conserved cysteine through the conserved F or W. Each record gives: V gene, J gene, clone size, D gene, CDR3 protein, CDR3 DNA. D genes are given only for firm matches. Expanded clones get a size class; other rows say once, few or many, or leave the size out.

v_gene: TRBV7-3; j_gene: TRBJ2-7; abundance: -; d_gene: -; CDR3aa: CASSLGGSQYEQYF; CDR3nt: TGTGCCAGCAGCTTGGGTGGGAGTCAATACGAGCAGTACTTC
v_gene: TRBV19; j_gene: TRBJ1-4; abundance: -; d_gene: -; CDR3aa: CASKSSGVSEGTEKLFF; CDR3nt: TGTGCCAGCAAATCATCAGGGGTCTCCGAAGGGACTGAAAAACTGTTTTTT
v_gene: TRBV19; j_gene: TRBJ2-7; abundance: -; d_gene: -; CDR3aa: CASTTTSGLSYEQYF; CDR3nt: TGTGCCAGTACCACGACTAGTGGCCTTTCCTACGAGCAGTACTTC
v_gene: TRBV4-2; j_gene: TRBJ2-7; abundance: -; d_gene: TRBD1; CDR3aa: CASSQDRDRYEQYF; CDR3nt: TGTGCCAGCAGCCAAGATCGGGACAGATACGAGCAGTACTTC
v_gene: TRBV7-9; j_gene: TRBJ2-1; abundance: -; d_gene: -; CDR3aa: CASSLDSEQFF; CDR3nt: TGTGCCAGCAGCTTAGACAGTGAGCAGTTCTTC
v_gene: TRBV25-1; j_gene: TRBJ2-7; abundance: once; d_gene: -; CDR3aa: CASSRVNSEQYF; CDR3nt: TGTGCCAGCAGTCGGGTCAACAGCGAGCAGTACTTC
v_gene: TRBV5-4; j_gene: TRBJ2-7; abundance: -; d_gene: TRBD1; CDR3aa: CASSRGQGDEQYF; CDR3nt: TGTGCCAGCAGCAGGGGACAGGGGGACGAGCAGTACTTC
v_gene: TRBV9; j_gene: TRBJ2-7; abundance: once; d_gene: TRBD2; CDR3aa: CASSVATGTSVYEQYF; CDR3nt: TGTGCCAGCAGCGTAGCTACCGGGACTAGTGTCTACGAGCAGTACTTC
v_gene: TRBV6-1; j_gene: TRBJ1-2; abundance: -; d_gene: TRBD1; CDR3aa: CASSETGEGYGYTF; CDR3nt: TGTGCCAGCAGTGAGACAGGGGAAGGCTATGGCTACACCTTC
v_gene: TRBV28; j_gene: TRBJ1-2; abundance: -; d_gene: TRBD1; CDR3aa: CASSLVDRGDYGYTF; CDR3nt: TGTGCCAGCAGTTTAGTGGACAGGGGTGACTATGGCTACACCTTC
v_gene: TRBV5-1; j_gene: TRBJ2-5; abundance: -; d_gene: -; CDR3aa: CASRSGGETQYF; CDR3nt: TGCGCCAGCAGATCTGGAGGAGAGACCCAGTACTTC
v_gene: TRBV10-2; j_gene: TRBJ2-1; abundance: -; d_gene: TRBD2; CDR3aa: CASLSGSSYNEQFF; CDR3nt: TGCGCCAGCCTTAGCGGGAGCTCCTACAATGAGCAGTTCTTC
v_gene: TRBV15; j_gene: TRBJ2-5; abundance: -; d_gene: TRBD2; CDR3aa: CATSRRRLAGFPAETQYF; CDR3nt: TGTGCCACCAGCAGAAGGCGACTAGCGGGATTCCCTGCAGAGACCCAGTACTTC
v_gene: TRBV19; j_gene: TRBJ2-3; abundance: -; d_gene: TRBD2; CDR3aa: CASSILAGGMIDTQYF; CDR3nt: TGTGCCAGTAGTATTTTAGCGGGAGGGATGATAGATACGCAGTATTTT
v_gene: TRBV18; j_gene: TRBJ2-1; abundance: -; d_gene: -; CDR3aa: CASSLLGGLSYNEQFF; CDR3nt: TGTGCCAGCTCACTCCTGGGTGGTTTGTCCTACAATGAGCAGTTCTTC
v_gene: TRBV5-1; j_gene: TRBJ2-5; abundance: -; d_gene: TRBD2; CDR3aa: CASSLVSGETQYF; CDR3nt: TGCGCCAGCAGCTTGGTTAGCGGGGAGACCCAGTACTTC
v_gene: TRBV6-9; j_gene: TRBJ2-7; abundance: -; d_gene: TRBD2; CDR3aa: CASSPRGRGDEQYF; CDR3nt: TGTGCCAGCAGTCCGCGGGGGCGGGGGGATGAGCAGTACTTC
v_gene: TRBV19; j_gene: TRBJ1-5; abundance: -; d_gene: -; CDR3aa: CASSLAGPDEGQPQHF; CDR3nt: TGTGCCAGTAGTCTCGCCGGGCCAGACGAGGGTCAGCCCCAGCATTTT
v_gene: TRBV9; j_gene: TRBJ1-1; abundance: -; d_gene: -; CDR3aa: CASSDQMGTEAFF; CDR3nt: TGTGCCAGCAGCGACCAAATGGGGACTGAAGCTTTCTTT
v_gene: TRBV7-6; j_gene: TRBJ2-1; abundance: -; d_gene: TRBD2; CDR3aa: CASSQYSGRAGEQFF; CDR3nt: TGTGCCAGCAGTCAATACAGCGGGAGGGCGGGTGAGCAGTTCTTC
v_gene: TRBV21-1; j_gene: TRBJ2-3; abundance: -; d_gene: -; CDR3aa: CASRGQITSGSRDTQYF; CDR3nt: TGTGCCAGCAGGGGACAGATCACTAGCGGGAGTCGAGATACGCAGTATTTT
v_gene: TRBV25-1; j_gene: TRBJ2-1; abundance: once; d_gene: -; CDR3aa: CASSHNNEQFF; CDR3nt: TGTGCCAGCAGTCACAACAATGAGCAGTTCTTC
v_gene: TRBV4-1; j_gene: TRBJ1-4; abundance: -; d_gene: TRBD1; CDR3aa: CASSHYLQGPEDEKLFF; CDR3nt: TGCGCCAGCAGCCACTACCTACAGGGGCCCGAGGATGAAAAACTGTTTTTT
v_gene: TRBV5-6; j_gene: TRBJ2-7; abundance: -; d_gene: TRBD2; CDR3aa: CASSLFPGGMEEQYF; CDR3nt: TGTGCCAGCAGCTTGTTTCCGGGAGGAATGGAAGAGCAGTACTTC
v_gene: TRBV9; j_gene: TRBJ2-7; abundance: -; d_gene: TRBD2; CDR3aa: CASSVGSSGELSSYEQYF; CDR3nt: TGTGCCAGCAGCGTAGGGTCTAGCGGCGAACTATCCTCCTACGAGCAGTACTTC
v_gene: TRBV4-1; j_gene: TRBJ2-1; abundance: -; d_gene: TRBD2; CDR3aa: CASSQSLADPYNEQFF; CDR3nt: TGCGCCAGCAGCCAAAGCCTAGCGGATCCTTACAATGAGCAGTTCTTC
v_gene: TRBV29-1; j_gene: TRBJ2-2; abundance: -; d_gene: TRBD2; CDR3aa: CSVTSGSSTGELFF; CDR3nt: TGCAGCGTTACAAGCGGGAGCTCCACCGGGGAGCTGTTTTTT
v_gene: TRBV7-9; j_gene: TRBJ2-7; abundance: once; d_gene: -; CDR3aa: CASQGWESSYEQYF; CDR3nt: TGTGCCAGCCAGGGCTGGGAGAGCTCCTACGAGCAGTACTTC
v_gene: TRBV6-5; j_gene: TRBJ1-5; abundance: once; d_gene: -; CDR3aa: CASSYSFSNQPQHF; CDR3nt: TGTGCCAGCAGTTACTCTTTCAGTAATCAGCCCCAGCATTTT
v_gene: TRBV19; j_gene: TRBJ1-3; abundance: -; d_gene: -; CDR3aa: CASREEPGNTIYF; CDR3nt: TGTGCCAGTAGGGAGGAGCCTGGAAACACCATATATTTT
v_gene: TRBV10-3; j_gene: TRBJ2-1; abundance: -; d_gene: TRBD2; CDR3aa: CAISTGTRLYNEQFF; CDR3nt: TGTGCCATCAGTACCGGGACTAGGTTGTACAATGAGCAGTTCTTC
v_gene: TRBV11-2; j_gene: TRBJ1-1; abundance: -; d_gene: -; CDR3aa: CASRVEGSFMNTEAFF; CDR3nt: TGTGCCAGCAGAGTGGAGGGATCCTTCATGAACACTGAAGCTTTCTTT
v_gene: TRBV6-1; j_gene: TRBJ1-1; abundance: -; d_gene: TRBD1; CDR3aa: CASSEDRQGMNTEAFF; CDR3nt: TGTGCCAGCAGTGAGGATCGACAGGGTATGAACACTGAAGCTTTCTTT
v_gene: TRBV2; j_gene: TRBJ1-5; abundance: -; d_gene: -; CDR3aa: CASSEADSNQPQHF; CDR3nt: TGTGCCAGCAGTGAAGCGGACAGTAATCAGCCCCAGCATTTT
v_gene: TRBV28; j_gene: TRBJ2-7; abundance: -; d_gene: TRBD1; CDR3aa: CASSNPGTGGYEQYF; CDR3nt: TGTGCCAGCAGTAACCCTGGGACAGGGGGCTACGAGCAGTACTTC
v_gene: TRBV18; j_gene: TRBJ2-2; abundance: -; d_gene: -; CDR3aa: CASSPPSVGELFF; CDR3nt: TGTGCCAGCTCACCACCTAGCGTCGGGGAGCTGTTTTTT
v_gene: TRBV6-5; j_gene: TRBJ2-7; abundance: -; d_gene: TRBD1; CDR3aa: CASSSDRGVAYEQYF; CDR3nt: TGTGCCAGCAGTTCTGACAGGGGAGTTGCCTACGAGCAGTACTTC
v_gene: TRBV11-3; j_gene: TRBJ2-1; abundance: -; d_gene: -; CDR3aa: CASSLGPPDYNEQFF; CDR3nt: TGTGCCAGCAGCTTAGGGCCCCCGGACTACAATGAGCAGTTCTTC
v_gene: TRBV28; j_gene: TRBJ1-5; abundance: once; d_gene: TRBD1; CDR3aa: CASSERDRVRQPQHF; CDR3nt: TGTGCCAGCAGTGAAAGGGACAGGGTAAGGCAGCCCCAGCATTTT
v_gene: TRBV6-1; j_gene: TRBJ1-2; abundance: -; d_gene: -; CDR3aa: CASSEGFDYGYTF; CDR3nt: TGTGCCAGCAGTGAAGGATTCGACTATGGCTACACCTTC
v_gene: TRBV7-8; j_gene: TRBJ2-1; abundance: -; d_gene: TRBD2; CDR3aa: CASSLAITSGINEQFF; CDR3nt: TGTGCCAGCAGCTTAGCGATCACTAGCGGAATCAATGAGCAGTTCTTC
v_gene: TRBV9; j_gene: TRBJ2-1; abundance: -; d_gene: TRBD2; CDR3aa: CASSVSSGASYNEQFF; CDR3nt: TGTGCCAGCAGCGTGTCAAGCGGGGCCTCCTACAATGAGCAGTTCTTC
v_gene: TRBV5-1; j_gene: TRBJ1-1; abundance: -; d_gene: -; CDR3aa: CASSPRQGLNTEAFF; CDR3nt: TGCGCCAGCAGCCCACGTCAGGGTTTGAACACTGAAGCTTTCTTT
v_gene: TRBV10-3; j_gene: TRBJ1-2; abundance: -; d_gene: -; CDR3aa: CAISELSYGYTF; CDR3nt: TGTGCCATCAGTGAGTTGAGCTATGGCTACACCTTC
v_gene: TRBV5-1; j_gene: TRBJ2-5; abundance: -; d_gene: TRBD2; CDR3aa: CATRTSGTQETQYF; CDR3nt: TGCGCCACTCGGACTAGCGGGACACAAGAGACCCAGTACTTC
v_gene: TRBV6-5; j_gene: TRBJ2-7; abundance: -; d_gene: TRBD1; CDR3aa: CASSYRQGGEQYF; CDR3nt: TGTGCCAGCAGTTATCGACAGGGCGGCGAGCAGTACTTC
v_gene: TRBV6-6; j_gene: TRBJ1-2; abundance: -; d_gene: TRBD1; CDR3aa: CASSYSSSGQGHGYTF; CDR3nt: TGTGCCAGCAGTTACTCGAGCTCGGGACAGGGACATGGCTACACCTTC
v_gene: TRBV28; j_gene: TRBJ2-5; abundance: -; d_gene: TRBD2; CDR3aa: CASSQLGLAGHETQYF; CDR3nt: TGTGCCAGCAGTCAGTTGGGACTAGCGGGACACGAGACCCAGTACTTC
v_gene: TRBV5-1; j_gene: TRBJ2-5; abundance: -; d_gene: -; CDR3aa: CASSFPTATQETQYF; CDR3nt: TGCGCCAGCAGCTTCCCTACAGCAACCCAAGAGACCCAGTACTTC
v_gene: TRBV5-1; j_gene: TRBJ2-7; abundance: -; d_gene: -; CDR3aa: CASSPGTGAYEQYF; CDR3nt: TGCGCCAGCAGCCCCGGGACCGGAGCCTACGAGCAGTACTTC
v_gene: TRBV6-6; j_gene: TRBJ2-7; abundance: -; d_gene: -; CDR3aa: CASSYMQARSYEQYF; CDR3nt: TGTGCCAGCAGTTACATGCAGGCGCGCTCCTACGAGCAGTACTTC
v_gene: TRBV4-1; j_gene: TRBJ1-2; abundance: -; d_gene: -; CDR3aa: CASSQEGGTTQRGYTF; CDR3nt: TGCGCCAGCAGCCAAGAGGGAGGGACCACCCAGCGGGGCTACACCTTC
v_gene: TRBV20-1; j_gene: TRBJ2-1; abundance: -; d_gene: -; CDR3aa: CSARDDEQFF; CDR3nt: TGCAGTGCTAGAGACGATGAGCAGTTCTTC
v_gene: TRBV19; j_gene: TRBJ1-1; abundance: -; d_gene: -; CDR3aa: CASSIQDRMNTEAFF; CDR3nt: TGTGCCAGTAGTATTCAGGACAGAATGAACACTGAAGCTTTCTTT
v_gene: TRBV19; j_gene: TRBJ2-7; abundance: -; d_gene: TRBD1; CDR3aa: CASSPGQGTFEQYF; CDR3nt: TGTGCCAGTAGCCCGGGACAGGGGACGTTCGAGCAGTACTTC
v_gene: TRBV7-9; j_gene: TRBJ2-7; abundance: few; d_gene: -; CDR3aa: CASSLSRGAYEQYF; CDR3nt: TGTGCCAGCAGCTTATCCCGTGGGGCCTACGAGCAGTACTTC
v_gene: TRBV18; j_gene: TRBJ2-7; abundance: -; d_gene: -; CDR3aa: CASSQGREQVNEQYF; CDR3nt: TGTGCCAGCTCACAGGGGAGAGAGCAGGTTAACGAGCAGTACTTC
v_gene: TRBV27; j_gene: TRBJ1-5; abundance: -; d_gene: -; CDR3aa: CASSLEFRGGQPQHF; CDR3nt: TGTGCCAGCAGTTTAGAATTTAGGGGTGGTCAGCCCCAGCATTTT
v_gene: TRBV23-1; j_gene: TRBJ2-6; abundance: -; d_gene: -; CDR3aa: CASLNSGHSGANVLTF; CDR3nt: TGCGCCAGCCTGAACTCAGGGCACTCTGGGGCCAACGTCCTGACTTTC
v_gene: TRBV29-1; j_gene: TRBJ2-4; abundance: -; d_gene: TRBD1; CDR3aa: CSVGQGVDIQYF; CDR3nt: TGCAGCGTTGGCCAGGGGGTGGACATTCAGTACTTC